One sample yielded the 4 T cell receptor beta chains listed below, sequenced in a study of technical replicates of blood from a handful of donors. The method was immunoSEQ multiplex PCR; TCRdb's version includes in-frame clones alone and lacks a portion of them. The data hold 91,000 or so clones, with about 96% observed a single time. Sequencing input: T cells isolated from PBMCs. These receptors all stem from a human donor in good health.

The J gene is TRBJ2-2, the V gene TRBV27, with D unresolved. Trimming stripped 2 bases from V and 1 base from J, with 8 bases between. This CDR3 has 15 residues. Germline assignment: CDR1 MNHEY and CDR2 SMNVEV (reference sequence). The CDR3 protein is CASSLKQMNTGELFF. In DNA form, the CDR3 reads TGTGCCAGCAGTTTAAAACAGATGAACACCGGGGAGCTGTTTTTT.

The chain uses TRBV6-1 and TRBJ1-2, with a possible D match to TRBD1 (6 bases). Trimming stripped 6 bases from V and 8 bases from J, with 22 bases between. The CDR3 covers 15 residues. The germline CDR1 and CDR2 sequences are MNHNS and SASEGT. The CDR3 DNA reads TGTGCCAGCAGGGGGGGGACATCGTTAAGTTTAGGCTACACCTTC. Residues: CASRGGTSLSLGYTF.

This clone was detected once. The chain is built from TRBV11-1 and TRBJ2-3, with TRBD1 identical over 7 bases. Germline V lookup: CDR1 SGHAT, CDR2 FQDESV (reference sequence). This CDR3 comprises 16 residues. J lost 4 bases, V lost 5 bases, and 12 bases had no gene match. In DNA form, the CDR3 reads TGTGCCAGCAGCGCAAGGACAGGCCTACGGTCAGATACGCAGTATTTT. This gives the protein CASSARTGLRSDTQYF.

This clone was seen once. The CDR3 sequence: CASNPRTGGEQYF. The CDR3 nucleotides read TGTGCCAGCAACCCTAGGACAGGTGGCGAGCAGTACTTC. The chain uses TRBV2 and TRBJ2-7; 7 bases match TRBD1. V lost 7 bases, J lost 6 bases, and 9 bases stayed unmatched. Germline V gene data show CDR1 as SNHLY and CDR2 as FYNNEI. The CDR3 runs to 13 residues.